This record covers a single TCR beta chain. Its antigen is currently unknown. Investigators merged groups given second doses at roughly 4 or roughly 12 weeks. Germline V gives CDR1 SGHAT, CDR2 FQNNGV. V was cut by 6 bases and J by 6 bases, with 18 bases left in between. The CDR3 loop spans 16 amino acids. This specimen comes from a study of T cell responses to AZD1222 COVID-19 vaccine. Study outcomes and limitations: Only 5 or 6 individuals given AZD1222 were seropositive at baseline. Reportedly, nearly half the spike-specific TCRs target unmutated variant regions.

Sequenced by immunoSEQ multiplex PCR; TCRdb stores in-frame clones only, minus some. The sample lists 150,000 to 200,000 clones; around 92% were seen once. This receptor was identified in an adult who received the AZD1222 COVID-19 vaccine. The sample in question was peripheral blood, obtained 28 days after the second AZD1222 dose. V gene TRBV11-2 combines with J gene TRBJ1-6, with TRBD1 as a possible D gene (5 bases). The CDR3 region is CASRPSRGPGNSPLHF. Written as DNA, the CDR3 is TGTGCCAGCAGGCCCTCACGGGGACCTGGTAATTCACCCCTCCACTTT. Based on the CDR3 plus reference TRBV11-2 and TRBJ1-6, the full variable domain is EAGVAQSPRYKIIEKRQSVAFWCNPISGHATLYWYQQILGQGPKLLIQFQNNGVVDDSQLPKDRFSAERLKGVDSTLKIQPAKLEDSAVYLCASRPSRGPGNSPLHFGNGTRLTVT.